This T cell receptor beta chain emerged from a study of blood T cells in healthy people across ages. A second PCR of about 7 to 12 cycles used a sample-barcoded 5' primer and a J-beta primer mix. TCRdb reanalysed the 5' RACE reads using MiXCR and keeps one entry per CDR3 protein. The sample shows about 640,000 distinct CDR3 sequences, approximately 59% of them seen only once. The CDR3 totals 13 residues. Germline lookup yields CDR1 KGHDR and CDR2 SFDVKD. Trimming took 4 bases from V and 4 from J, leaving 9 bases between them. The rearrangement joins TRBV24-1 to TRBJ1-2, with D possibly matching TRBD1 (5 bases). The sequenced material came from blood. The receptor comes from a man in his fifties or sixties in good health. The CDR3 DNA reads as TGTGCCACCAGTGAGGGGGGTAGCTATGGCTACACCTTC. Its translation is CATSEGGSYGYTF.